The following is a T cell receptor (beta chain) sequence with its context. Antigen unknown. The sample is drawn from a study of T cell responses to AZD1222 COVID-19 vaccine. Study conclusions and caveats: Mostly white British, mostly female donors; authors suggested clonal diversity may be underestimated. Dominant CD4 TCR responses targeted spike regions 160-218 and 743-854. Two AZD1222 administrations were followed by greater Spike-specific TCR breadth and depth. Baseline antibody screening turned up just a handful of seropositive AZD1222 recipients.

Sequenced by immunoSEQ multiplex PCR; TCRdb stores in-frame clones only, minus some. The sample has roughly 90,000 clones, approximately 89% seen once. The CDR3 extends over 12 amino acids. The V gene lost 0 bases and the J gene lost 8 bases, with 8 bases spanning the gap. The germline CDR1 and CDR2 sequences are GTSNPN and SVGIG (reference sequence). The material sequenced was peripheral blood, taken 28 days after the second AZD1222 dose. The chain combines TRBV30 with TRBJ2-1; D is unresolved. This TCR derives from an adult who received the AZD1222 COVID-19 vaccine. The CDR3 is CAWSVYRDEQFF. In DNA, the CDR3 is TGTGCCTGGAGTGTTTATCGTGATGAGCAGTTCTTC.